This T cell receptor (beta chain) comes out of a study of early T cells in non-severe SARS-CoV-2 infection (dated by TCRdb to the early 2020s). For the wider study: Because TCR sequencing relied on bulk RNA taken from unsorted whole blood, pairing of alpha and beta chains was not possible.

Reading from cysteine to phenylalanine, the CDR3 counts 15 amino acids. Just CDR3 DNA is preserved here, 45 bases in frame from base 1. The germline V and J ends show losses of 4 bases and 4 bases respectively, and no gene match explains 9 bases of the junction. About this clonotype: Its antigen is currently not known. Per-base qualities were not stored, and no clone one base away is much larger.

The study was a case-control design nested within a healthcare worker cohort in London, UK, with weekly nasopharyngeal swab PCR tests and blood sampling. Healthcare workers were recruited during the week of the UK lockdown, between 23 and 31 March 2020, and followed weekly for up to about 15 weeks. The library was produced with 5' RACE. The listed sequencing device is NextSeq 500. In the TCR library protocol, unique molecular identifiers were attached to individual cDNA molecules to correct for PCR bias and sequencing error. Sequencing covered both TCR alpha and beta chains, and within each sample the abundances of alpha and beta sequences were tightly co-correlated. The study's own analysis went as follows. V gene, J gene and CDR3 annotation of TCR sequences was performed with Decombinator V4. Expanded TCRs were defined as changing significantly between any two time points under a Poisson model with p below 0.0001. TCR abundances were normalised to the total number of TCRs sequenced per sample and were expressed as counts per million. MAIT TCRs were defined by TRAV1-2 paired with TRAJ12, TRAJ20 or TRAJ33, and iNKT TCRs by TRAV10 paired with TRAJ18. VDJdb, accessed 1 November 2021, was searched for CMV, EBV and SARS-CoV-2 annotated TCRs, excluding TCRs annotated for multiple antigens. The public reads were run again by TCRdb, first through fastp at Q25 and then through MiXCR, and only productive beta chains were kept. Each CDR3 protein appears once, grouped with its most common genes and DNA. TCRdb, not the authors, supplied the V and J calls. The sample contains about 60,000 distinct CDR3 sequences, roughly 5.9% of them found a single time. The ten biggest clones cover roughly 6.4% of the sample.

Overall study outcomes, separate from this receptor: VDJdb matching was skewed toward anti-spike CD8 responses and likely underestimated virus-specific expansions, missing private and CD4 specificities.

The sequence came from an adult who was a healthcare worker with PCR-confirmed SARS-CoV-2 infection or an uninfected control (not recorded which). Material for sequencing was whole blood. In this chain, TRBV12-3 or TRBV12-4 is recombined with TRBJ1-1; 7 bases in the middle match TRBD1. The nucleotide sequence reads TGTGCCAGCAGTTCCCCCACAGGGGTCGTCACTGAAGCTTTCTTT. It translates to CASSSPTGVVTEAFF.